This TCR beta chain was identified during a study of blood T cells in healthy people across ages. Study context: Roughly one uniquely barcoded beta molecule per two T cells was captured.

Germline values: CDR1 SGHRS, CDR2 YFSETQ. The V segment lost 0 bases and the J segment 2 bases; nucleotides outside the gene matches: 4. The CDR3 contains 16 residues. The authors ran a second PCR of about 7 to 12 cycles using a sample-barcoded 5' primer and a J-beta primer mix. TCRdb called the 5' RACE reads again in MiXCR, with one record for every CDR3 protein. The data hold 1.5 million to 2 million distinct CDR3 sequences, with roughly two fifths observed a single time. Ranging in age from about 6 to 100, the donors were healthy Caucasian individuals from Russia. This chain links TRBV5-1 with TRBJ2-3, with 9 nucleotides matching TRBD1. The clonotype was recovered from a human donor in good health. The sequencing sample was made of blood. The CDR3 DNA reads as TGCGCCAGCAGCTTGGCCCGGACAGGGGCCACAGATACGCAGTATTTT. This codes for CASSLARTGATDTQYF. Full variable domain (missing parts from reference TRBV5-1 and TRBJ2-3): KAGVTQTPRYLIKTRGQQVTLSCSPISGHRSVSWYQQTPGQGLQFLFEYFSETQRNKGNFPGRFSGRQFSNSRSEMNVSTLELGDSALYLCASSLARTGATDTQYFGPGTRLTVL.